This T cell receptor beta chain was profiled in a study of glioma-infiltrating T cells after dendritic cell vaccination. Study in general: Between about 2002 and 2013, patients got autologous tumor lysate-pulsed dendritic cell vaccines.

Only a few counts were recorded for this clone. Germline CDR1 reads LNHDA; CDR2 reads SQIVND (reference sequence). The CDR3 covers 14 residues. The V end was cut by 6 bases, the J end by 1 base, with 12 bases between. Data came from immunoSEQ multiplex PCR; TCRdb stores just in-frame clones and leaves some out. The sample consists of about 92,000 clones, 86% of them appearing once. The sample in question was blood, obtained before dendritic cell vaccination. The receptor's source is a human donor with glioblastoma. The chain employs TRBV19 and TRBJ1-1, with D uncertain. The CDR3 loop is CASRAQASNTEAFF. Here the CDR3 DNA reads TGTGCCAGTAGAGCTCAAGCGTCGAACACTGAAGCTTTCTTT.